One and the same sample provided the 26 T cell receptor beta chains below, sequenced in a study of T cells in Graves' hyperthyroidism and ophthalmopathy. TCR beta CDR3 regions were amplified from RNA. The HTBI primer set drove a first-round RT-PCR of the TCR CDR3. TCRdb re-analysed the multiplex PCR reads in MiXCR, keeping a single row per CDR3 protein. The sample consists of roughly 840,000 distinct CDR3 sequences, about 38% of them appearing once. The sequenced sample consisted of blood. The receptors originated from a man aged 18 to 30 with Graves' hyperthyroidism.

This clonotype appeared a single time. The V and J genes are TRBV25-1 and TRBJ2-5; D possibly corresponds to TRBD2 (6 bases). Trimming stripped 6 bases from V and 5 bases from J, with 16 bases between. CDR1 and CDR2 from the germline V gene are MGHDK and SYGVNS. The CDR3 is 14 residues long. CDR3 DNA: TGTGCCAGCAGCGTCCCTGCTAGCGACGAGACCCAGTACTTC. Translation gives CASSVPASDETQYF.

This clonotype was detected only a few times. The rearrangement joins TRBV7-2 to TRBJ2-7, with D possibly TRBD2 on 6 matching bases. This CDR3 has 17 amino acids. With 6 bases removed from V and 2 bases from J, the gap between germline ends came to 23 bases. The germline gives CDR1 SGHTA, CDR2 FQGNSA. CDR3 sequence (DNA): TGTGCCAGCAGTCCTCCCGGGACTTACGAAAACCCCTACGAGCAGTACTTC. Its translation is CASSPPGTYENPYEQYF.

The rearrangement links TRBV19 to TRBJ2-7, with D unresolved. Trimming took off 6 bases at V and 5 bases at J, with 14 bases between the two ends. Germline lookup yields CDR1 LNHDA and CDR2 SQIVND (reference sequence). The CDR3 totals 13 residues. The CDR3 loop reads CASSILLGDEQYF. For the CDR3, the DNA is TGTGCCAGTAGCATACTACTTGGAGACGAGCAGTACTTC. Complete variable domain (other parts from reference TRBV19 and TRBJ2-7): DGGITQSPKYLFRKEGQNVTLSCEQNLNHDAMYWYRQDPGQGLRLIYYSQIVNDFQKGDIAEGYSVSREKKESFPLTVTSAQKNPTAFYLCASSILLGDEQYFGPGTRLTVT.

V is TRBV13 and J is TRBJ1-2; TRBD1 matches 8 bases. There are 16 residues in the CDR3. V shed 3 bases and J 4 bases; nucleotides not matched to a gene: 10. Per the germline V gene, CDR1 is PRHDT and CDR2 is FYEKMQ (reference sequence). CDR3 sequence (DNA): TGTGCCAGCAGCTTGGCGACAGGGGACCCCCTCTATGGCTACACCTTC. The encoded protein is CASSLATGDPLYGYTF.

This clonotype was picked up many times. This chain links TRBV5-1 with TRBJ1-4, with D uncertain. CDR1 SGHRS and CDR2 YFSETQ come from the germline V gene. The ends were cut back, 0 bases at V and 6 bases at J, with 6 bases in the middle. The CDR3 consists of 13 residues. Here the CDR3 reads CASSLEADEKLFF. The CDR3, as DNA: TGCGCCAGCAGCTTGGAGGCAGATGAAAAACTGTTTTTT.

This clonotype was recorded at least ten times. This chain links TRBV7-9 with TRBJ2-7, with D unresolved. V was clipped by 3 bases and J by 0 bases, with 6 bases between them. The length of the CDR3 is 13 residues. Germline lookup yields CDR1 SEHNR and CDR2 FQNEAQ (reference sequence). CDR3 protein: CASSFHDSYEQYF. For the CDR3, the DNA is TGTGCCAGCAGCTTCCACGACTCCTACGAGCAGTACTTC.

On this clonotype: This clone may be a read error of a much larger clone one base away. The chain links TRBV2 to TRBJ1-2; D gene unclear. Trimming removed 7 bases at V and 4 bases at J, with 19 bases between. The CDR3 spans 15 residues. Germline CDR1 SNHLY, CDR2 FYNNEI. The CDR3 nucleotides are TGTGCCAGCACCCCCTCCCAGGCGGCGGTCTATGGCTACACCTTC. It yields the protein CASTPSQAAVYGYTF.

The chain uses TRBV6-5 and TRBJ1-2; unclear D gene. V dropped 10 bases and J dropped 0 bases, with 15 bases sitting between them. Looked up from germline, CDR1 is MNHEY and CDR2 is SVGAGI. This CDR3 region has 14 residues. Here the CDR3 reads CATHQEEANYGYTF. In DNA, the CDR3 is TGTGCCACCCATCAGGAGGAAGCTAACTATGGCTACACCTTC.

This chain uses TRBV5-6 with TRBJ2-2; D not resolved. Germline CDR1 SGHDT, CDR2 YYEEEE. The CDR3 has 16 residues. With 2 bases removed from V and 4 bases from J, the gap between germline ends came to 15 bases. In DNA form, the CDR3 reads TGTGCCAGCAGCTTCCTGGCCACCACCTTCACCGGGGAGCTGTTTTTT. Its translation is CASSFLATTFTGELFF.

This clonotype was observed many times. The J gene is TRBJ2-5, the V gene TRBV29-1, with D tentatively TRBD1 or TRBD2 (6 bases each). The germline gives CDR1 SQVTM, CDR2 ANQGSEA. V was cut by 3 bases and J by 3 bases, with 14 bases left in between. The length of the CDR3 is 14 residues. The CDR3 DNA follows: TGCAGCGTTGAGGGAAGGGGGGAGGAAGAGACCCAGTACTTC. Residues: CSVEGRGEEETQYF.

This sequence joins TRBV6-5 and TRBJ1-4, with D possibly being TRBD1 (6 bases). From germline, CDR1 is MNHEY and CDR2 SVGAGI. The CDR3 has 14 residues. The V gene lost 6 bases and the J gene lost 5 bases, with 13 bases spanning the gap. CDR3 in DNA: TGTGCCAGCAGCTACAGGGTTCCAAATGAAAAACTGTTTTTT. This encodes CASSYRVPNEKLFF.

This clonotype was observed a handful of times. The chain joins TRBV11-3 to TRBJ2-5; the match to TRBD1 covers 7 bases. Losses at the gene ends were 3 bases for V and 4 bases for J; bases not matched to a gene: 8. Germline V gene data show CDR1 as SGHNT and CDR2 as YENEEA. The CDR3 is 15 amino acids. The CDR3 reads CASSFALTGRETQYF. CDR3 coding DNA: TGTGCCAGCAGCTTTGCCCTGACAGGGAGAGAGACCCAGTACTTC.

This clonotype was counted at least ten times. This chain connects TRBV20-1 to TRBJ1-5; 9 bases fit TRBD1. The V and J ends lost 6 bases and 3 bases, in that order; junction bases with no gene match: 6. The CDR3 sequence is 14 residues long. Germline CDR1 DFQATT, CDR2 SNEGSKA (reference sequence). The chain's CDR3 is CSARGTGLNQPQHF. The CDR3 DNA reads TGCAGTGCCAGGGGGACAGGGCTCAATCAGCCCCAGCATTTT.

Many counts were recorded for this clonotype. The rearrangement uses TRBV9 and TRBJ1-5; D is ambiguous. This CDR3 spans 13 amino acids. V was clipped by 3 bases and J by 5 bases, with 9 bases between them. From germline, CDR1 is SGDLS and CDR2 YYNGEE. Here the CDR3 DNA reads TGTGCCAGCAGCGGGAGGCCCGATCAGCCCCAGCATTTT. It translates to CASSGRPDQPQHF.

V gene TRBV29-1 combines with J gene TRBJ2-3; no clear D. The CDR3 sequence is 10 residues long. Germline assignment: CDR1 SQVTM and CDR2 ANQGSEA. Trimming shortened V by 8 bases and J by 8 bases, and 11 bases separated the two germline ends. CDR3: CSIQAGTQYF. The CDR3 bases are TGCAGCATTCAGGCTGGTACGCAGTATTTT.

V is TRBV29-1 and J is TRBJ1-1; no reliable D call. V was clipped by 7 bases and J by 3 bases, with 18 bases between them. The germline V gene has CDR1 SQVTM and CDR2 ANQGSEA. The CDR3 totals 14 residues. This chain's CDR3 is CSATSTFLYTEAFF. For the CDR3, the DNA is TGCAGCGCTACGTCGACCTTCTTATACACTGAAGCTTTCTTT.

The CDR3 sequence is CASSRLAGSQYEQYF. The CDR3 region has the DNA TGTGCCAGCAGCCGATTAGCGGGATCCCAGTACGAGCAGTACTTC. This sequence joins TRBV14 and TRBJ2-7; 8 bases match TRBD2. The length of the CDR3 is 15 residues. Per germline, CDR1 SGHDN and CDR2 FVKESK. The J segment lost 4 bases and the V segment lost 4 bases, leaving 9 bases of the junction unmatched.

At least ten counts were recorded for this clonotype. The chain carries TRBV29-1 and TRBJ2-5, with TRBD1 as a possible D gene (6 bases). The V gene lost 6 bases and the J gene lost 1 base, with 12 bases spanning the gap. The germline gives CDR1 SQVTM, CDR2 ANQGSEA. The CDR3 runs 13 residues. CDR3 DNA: TGCAGCGTAGTGGACAGCATCCAAGAGACCCAGTACTTC. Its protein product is CSVVDSIQETQYF.

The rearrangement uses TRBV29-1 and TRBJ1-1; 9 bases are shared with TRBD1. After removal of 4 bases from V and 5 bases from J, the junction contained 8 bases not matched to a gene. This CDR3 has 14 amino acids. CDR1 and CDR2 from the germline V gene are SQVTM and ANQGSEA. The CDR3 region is CSVAGTGTRTEAFF. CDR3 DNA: TGCAGCGTTGCCGGGACAGGGACGAGAACTGAAGCTTTCTTT.

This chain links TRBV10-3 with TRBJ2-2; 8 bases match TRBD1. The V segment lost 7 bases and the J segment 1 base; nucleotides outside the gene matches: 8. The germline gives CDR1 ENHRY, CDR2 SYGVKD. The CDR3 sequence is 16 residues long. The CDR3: CAIMETGGRNTGELFF. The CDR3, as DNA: TGTGCCATCATGGAAACAGGGGGAAGGAACACCGGGGAGCTGTTTTTT.

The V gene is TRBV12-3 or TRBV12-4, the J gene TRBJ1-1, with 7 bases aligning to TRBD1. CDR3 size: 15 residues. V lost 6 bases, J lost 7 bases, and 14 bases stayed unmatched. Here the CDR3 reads CASRGPPPGQNEAFF. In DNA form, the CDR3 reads TGTGCCAGCAGAGGGCCTCCTCCGGGACAGAATGAAGCTTTCTTT.

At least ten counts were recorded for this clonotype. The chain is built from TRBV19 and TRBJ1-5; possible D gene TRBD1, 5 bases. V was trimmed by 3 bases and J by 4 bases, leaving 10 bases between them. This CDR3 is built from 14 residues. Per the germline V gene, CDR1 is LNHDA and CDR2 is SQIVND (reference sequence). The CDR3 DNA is TGTGCCAGTAGTATCGACAGTGGGAATCAGCCCCAGCATTTT. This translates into CASSIDSGNQPQHF.

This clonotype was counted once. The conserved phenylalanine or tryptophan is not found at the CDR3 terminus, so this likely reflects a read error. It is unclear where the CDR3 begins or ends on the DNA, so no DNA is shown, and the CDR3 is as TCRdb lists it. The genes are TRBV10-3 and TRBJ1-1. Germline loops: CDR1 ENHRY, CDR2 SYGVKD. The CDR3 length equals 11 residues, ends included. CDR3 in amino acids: CAISELDGANY.

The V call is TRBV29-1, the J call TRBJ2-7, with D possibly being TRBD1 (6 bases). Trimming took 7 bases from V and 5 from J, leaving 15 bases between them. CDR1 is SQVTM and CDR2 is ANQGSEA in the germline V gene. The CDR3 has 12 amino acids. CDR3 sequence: CSGWQGSHEQYF. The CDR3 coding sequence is TGCAGCGGGTGGCAGGGGTCCCACGAGCAGTACTTC.

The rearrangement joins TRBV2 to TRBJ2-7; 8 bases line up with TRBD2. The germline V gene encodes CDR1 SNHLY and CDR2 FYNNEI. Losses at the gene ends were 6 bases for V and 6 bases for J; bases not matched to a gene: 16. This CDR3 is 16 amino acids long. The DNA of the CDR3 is TGTGCCAGCAGCGGGGGGGGTAGGACAGAGACGTCCGAGCAGTACTTC. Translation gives CASSGGGRTETSEQYF.

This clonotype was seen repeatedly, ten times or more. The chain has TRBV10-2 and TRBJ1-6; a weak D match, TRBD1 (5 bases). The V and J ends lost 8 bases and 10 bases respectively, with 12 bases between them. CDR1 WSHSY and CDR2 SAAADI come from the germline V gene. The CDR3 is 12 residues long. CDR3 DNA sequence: TGCGCCAGCTGGGCCAGGGACTCACCCCTCCACTTT. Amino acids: CASWARDSPLHF.